This note documents a single T cell receptor beta chain sequence. Antigen unknown. Repertoires were generated with immunoSEQ multiplex PCR, while TCRdb's copy carries only in-frame clones and drops some. The sample gives over 3,500 clones, around 64% of which show up once; roughly 45% is in the top ten. These data are taken from a study of CD8 T cell repertoires and HIV-1 epitope variants. General study results and limits: The assay identified only TCR beta chains of antigen-proliferating T cells.

This CDR3 comprises 13 residues. V was clipped by 0 bases and J by 11 bases, with 14 bases between them. In germline, CDR1 is SGHDT, CDR2 YYEEEE. Sequenced: cultured CD8+ T cells derived from PBMCs. The chain joins TRBV5-6 to TRBJ2-5; TRBD1 is a possible D gene (5 bases). This receptor was identified in a male donor with HIV. CDR3 DNA: TGTGCCAGCAGCTTGGGACAGTCCTCAGAGCAGTACTTC. Protein: CASSLGQSSEQYF.